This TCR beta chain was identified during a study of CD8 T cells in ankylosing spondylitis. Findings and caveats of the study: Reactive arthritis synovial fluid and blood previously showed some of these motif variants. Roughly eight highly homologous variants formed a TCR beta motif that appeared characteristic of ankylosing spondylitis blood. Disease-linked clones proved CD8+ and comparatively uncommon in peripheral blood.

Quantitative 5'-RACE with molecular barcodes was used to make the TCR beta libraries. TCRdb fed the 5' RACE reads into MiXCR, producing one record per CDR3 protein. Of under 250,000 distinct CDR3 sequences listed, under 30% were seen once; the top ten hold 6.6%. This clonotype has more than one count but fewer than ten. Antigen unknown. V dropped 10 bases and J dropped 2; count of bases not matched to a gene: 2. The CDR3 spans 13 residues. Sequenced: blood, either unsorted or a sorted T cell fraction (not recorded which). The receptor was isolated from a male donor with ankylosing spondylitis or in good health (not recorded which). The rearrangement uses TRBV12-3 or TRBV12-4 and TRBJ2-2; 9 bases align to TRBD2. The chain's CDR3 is CANSGRNTGELFF. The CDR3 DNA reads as TGTGCCAATAGCGGGAGAAACACCGGGGAGCTGTTTTTT.